The text below deals with one T cell receptor (beta chain). Its matching antigen is unknown. The source of the sample is a study of response to subunit inactivated influenza vaccine. The study, taken as a whole, reports: Each seasonal flu vaccination may recruit only limited new T cells, authors suggested.

TCRdb reprocessed the RT-PCR reads with MiXCR, giving one entry per CDR3 protein. This sample yields hundreds of thousands of distinct CDR3 sequences, of which roughly 14% are seen a single time; less than 9% belongs to the top ten. The germline V gene encodes CDR1 GTSNPN and CDR2 SVGIG (reference sequence). V shed 4 bases and J 2 bases; nucleotides not matched to a gene: 4. The CDR3 runs to 13 residues. This sequence originates from a man aged 50 to 60 who received an inactivated influenza vaccine. The rearrangement uses TRBV30 and TRBJ2-5, with 7 positions matching TRBD1. The source material was PBMCs from blood, sampled 14 days before vaccination. The CDR3 spells CAWNRDRQETQYF. DNA for the CDR3: TGTGCCTGGAACCGGGACAGACAAGAGACCCAGTACTTC.